The 9 T cell receptor beta chains below come from one sample, sequenced in a study of T-cell reconstitution after alpha-beta-depleted transplantation in children. The library targeted TCRbeta and was prepared with unique molecular identifiers. TCRdb independently ran MiXCR on the PCR reads; one entry per CDR3 protein. The table lists approximately 170,000 distinct CDR3 sequences, roughly 10% of them singletons. Sample: PBMCs, taken before TCRalphabeta/CD19-depleted stem cell transplant. The receptors stem from a boy aged 2-9 years with acute myeloid leukemia, due to receive a stem cell transplant.

This clonotype was recorded many times. The chain recombines TRBV7-2 with TRBJ2-3; 8 bases align to TRBD2. This CDR3 comprises 16 residues. Trimming at V came to 5 bases and at J to 1 base, leaving 8 bases not matched to a gene. Germline V lookup: CDR1 SGHTA, CDR2 FQGNSA. The CDR3 DNA reads TGTGCCAGCAGCCGACTCCCAGCGGGGGGCACAGATACGCAGTATTTT. It encodes CASSRLPAGGTDTQYF.

This clonotype was counted at least ten times. In DNA form, the CDR3 reads TGCAGCCTCGATCAAATAAAACTCGGACAAAGTTTCATCTATGGCTACACCTTC. As protein: CSLDQIKLGQSFIYGYTF. J is TRBJ1-2 and V is TRBV20-1, with a possible D match to TRBD1 (5 bases). Germline CDR1 reads DFQATT; CDR2 reads SNEGSKA (reference sequence). CDR3 size: 18 residues.

This clonotype was seen ten or more times. The chain uses TRBV14 and TRBJ2-1; D gene uncertain. V dropped 0 bases and J dropped 3 bases, with 15 bases sitting between them. CDR1 is SGHDN and CDR2 is FVKESK in the germline V gene. This CDR3 has 17 residues. CDR3 residues: CASSQDPPIAHYNEQFF. The CDR3 DNA reads TGTGCCAGCAGCCAAGATCCCCCTATAGCTCACTACAATGAGCAGTTCTTC.

This clonotype was observed at least ten times. This rearrangement joins TRBV29-1 to TRBJ1-1; the D is unclear. The CDR3 spans 13 residues. Germline V gene data show CDR1 as SQVTM and CDR2 as ANQGSEA. The CDR3 sequence: CTAGRLGNTEAFF. The CDR3 DNA is TGCACCGCGGGCCGGTTAGGGAACACTGAAGCTTTCTTT.

V is TRBV7-6 and J is TRBJ2-7; tentatively, D is TRBD1 (5 bases). The V and J ends lost 5 bases and 5 bases respectively, with 16 bases between them. Germline assignment: CDR1 SGHVS and CDR2 FNYEAQ. The CDR3 runs to 14 residues. This CDR3 reads CASSIWGSGHEQYF. DNA of the CDR3: TGTGCCAGCAGCATTTGGGGCTCGGGCCACGAGCAGTACTTC.

Ten or more counts support this clonotype. This sequence joins TRBV5-1 and TRBJ2-7; D might be TRBD1 (5 bases). The CDR3 has 12 amino acids. V was cut by 1 base and J by 7 bases, with 9 bases left in between. The germline gives CDR1 SGHRS, CDR2 YFSETQ. The CDR3 DNA is TGCGCCAGCAGCTTGTTTTCAGGGGAGCAGTACTTC. Translated, it gives CASSLFSGEQYF.

This clonotype was seen repeatedly, ten times or more. The rearrangement links TRBV20-1 to TRBJ1-4; tentative D call: TRBD1 (6 bases). CDR1 is DFQATT, CDR2 SNEGSKA, per germline (reference sequence). Trimming shortened V by 0 bases and J by 4 bases, and 15 bases separated the two germline ends. This CDR3 spans 16 amino acids. The CDR3 is CSARDRQVDHNEKLFF. In nucleotides, the CDR3 is TGCAGTGCTAGAGACCGACAGGTGGACCATAATGAAAAACTGTTTTTT.

This clonotype occurred many times. This chain connects TRBV12-3 or TRBV12-4 to TRBJ1-2; tentative D call: TRBD1 (5 bases). Trimming shortened V by 3 bases and J by 5 bases, and 13 bases separated the two germline ends. The CDR3 has 14 residues. CDR3 sequence reads: CASSFRQPSYGYTF. CDR3 bases: TGTGCCAGCAGTTTTCGACAGCCGTCTTATGGCTACACCTTC.

This clonotype came up many times. The chain employs TRBV18 and TRBJ2-7, with TRBD1 matching over 7 bases. CDR1 and CDR2 from the germline V gene are KGHSH and LQKENI. Trimming removed 3 bases from V and 7 bases from J; junction bases left unmatched: 9. The CDR3 spans 14 residues. CDR3 region: CASSPTGWDGEQYV. In DNA form, the CDR3 reads TGTGCCAGCTCACCGACAGGGTGGGACGGTGAGCAGTACGTC.